This TCR beta chain was observed in a study of T cells in Graves' hyperthyroidism and ophthalmopathy. Overall study results and limits: Blood also held most thyroid clonotypes expanded beyond 0.001. A 13 V-J model separated ophthalmopathy from stable hyperthyroidism. The model anticipated ophthalmopathy a median about six months pre-onset.

Exclusion criteria comprised uncontrolled infection, other autoimmune disease, pregnancy or lactation. The source material, RNA transcripts, was used to amplify TCR beta CDR3 regions. In the first-round RT-PCR of the TCR CDR3, the HTBI primer set was used. TCRdb recomputed calls from the multiplex PCR reads with MiXCR, one row per CDR3 protein. Of hundreds of thousands of distinct CDR3 sequences in the sample, more than 20% were seen once. For this clonotype: Antigen specificity is unknown.

Germline trimming cut 3 bases from V and 2 bases from J; bases unmatched to any gene: 17. CDR3 size: 19 residues. Germline loops: CDR1 DFQATT, CDR2 SNEGSKA (reference sequence). The sequence came from a man between 25 and 39 years old with Graves' ophthalmopathy. V gene TRBV20-1 combines with J gene TRBJ2-3; TRBD1 aligns across 10 bases. The sample consisted of blood. This chain's CDR3 is CSASPLLTRDRGNTDTQYF. For the CDR3, the DNA is TGCAGTGCTAGCCCTCTACTCACAAGGGACAGGGGCAACACAGATACGCAGTATTTT.